One and the same sample provided the 8 T cell receptor beta chains below, sequenced in a study of blood T cell repertoires in COVID-19. Produced via immunoSEQ multiplex PCR; TCRdb's table is partial and in-frame only. The sample lists about 200,000 clones; roughly 90% were seen once. Sample: peripheral blood. The receptor set was obtained from a man in his sixties with COVID-19, enrolled during active disease.

The rearrangement uses TRBV28 and TRBJ2-7; TRBD1 matches at 8 bases. Germline CDR1 and CDR2: MDHEN and SYDVKM. Losses at the gene ends were 1 base for V and 4 bases for J; bases not matched to a gene: 6. The CDR3 covers 15 residues. CDR3 sequence (DNA): TGTGCCAGCAGTTTATTCGGGACAGGACGATACGAGCAGTACTTC. This sequence encodes CASSLFGTGRYEQYF.

The rearrangement links TRBV19 to TRBJ2-1, with 13 bases that match TRBD2. Trimming removed 6 bases from V and 8 bases from J; junction bases left unmatched: 7. This CDR3 contains 15 residues. Germline loops: CDR1 LNHDA, CDR2 SQIVND (reference sequence). The chain's CDR3 is CASRPGTSGAHEQFF. The CDR3 DNA reads TGTGCCAGTAGACCCGGGACTAGCGGGGCCCATGAGCAGTTCTTC. Full variable domain (missing parts from reference TRBV19 and TRBJ2-1): DGGITQSPKYLFRKEGQNVTLSCEQNLNHDAMYWYRQDPGQGLRLIYYSQIVNDFQKGDIAEGYSVSREKKESFPLTVTSAQKNPTAFYLCASRPGTSGAHEQFFGPGTRLTVL.

The chain combines TRBV10-3 with TRBJ2-7, with 9 bases fitting TRBD1. The CDR3 covers 16 residues. Germline CDR1 ENHRY, CDR2 SYGVKD. J was trimmed by 1 base and V by 0 bases; bases with no gene match: 4. CDR3 sequence (DNA): TGTGCCATCAGTGAGTCAGGGACAGGGCAATCCTACGAGCAGTACTTC. Its protein product is CAISESGTGQSYEQYF.

V is TRBV27 and J is TRBJ1-3; weak D call: TRBD1 (5 bases). The germline V gene encodes CDR1 MNHEY and CDR2 SMNVEV (reference sequence). V lost 6 bases and J 0 bases, leaving 15 bases between the germline ends. The CDR3 length is 16 residues. The CDR3 DNA reads TGTGCCAGCAGGAAATGGGACTCAGACTCTGGAAACACCATATATTTT. Encoded protein: CASRKWDSDSGNTIYF.

The chain combines TRBV5-6 with TRBJ2-1; 12 nucleotides align to TRBD2. The length of the CDR3 is 17 residues. V lost 4 bases to trimming and J lost 0 bases; unmatched junction nucleotides: 5. Per germline, CDR1 SGHDT and CDR2 YYEEEE. The CDR3 region is CASSLGLAGSSYNEQFF. CDR3 DNA sequence: TGTGCCAGCAGCCTCGGACTAGCGGGGAGCTCCTACAATGAGCAGTTCTTC.

The genes are TRBV7-2 and TRBJ1-2; possibly TRBD1 for D (5 bases). Germline V lookup: CDR1 SGHTA, CDR2 FQGNSA. Trimming pared 5 bases from V and 1 base from J, leaving 20 bases between. The CDR3 contains 17 residues. CDR3 residues: CASSPQGPVLNNYGYTF. The CDR3 nucleotides are TGTGCCAGCAGCCCCCAGGGTCCAGTATTAAATAACTATGGCTACACCTTC.

This clone was picked up a small number of times. The J gene is TRBJ2-7, the V gene TRBV30, with 10 bases that match TRBD2. The V and J ends lost 4 bases and 1 base, in that order; junction bases with no gene match: 4. There are 14 residues in the CDR3. Per germline, CDR1 GTSNPN and CDR2 SVGIG (reference sequence). CDR3 sequence (DNA): TGTGCCTGGAACCTAGCGGGAGAATCCTACGAGCAGTACTTC. Translating it yields CAWNLAGESYEQYF.

The genes are TRBV3-1 (or the pseudogene TRBV3-2) and TRBJ1-6; 9 bases line up with TRBD1. Germline V gene data show CDR1 as LGHDT and CDR2 as YNNKEL (reference sequence). The CDR3 length is 15 residues. V was clipped by 5 bases and J by 6 bases; unmatched bases: 5. CDR3 DNA: TGTGCCAGCAGCGCCCGGGACAGGGCTAATTCACCCCTCCACTTT. Amino acid sequence: CASSARDRANSPLHF.